This T cell receptor beta chain was sequenced for a study of T cells in Graves' hyperthyroidism and ophthalmopathy. Broader study findings: Appearing also in blood were most of the thyroid clonotypes expanded above 0.001. Ophthalmopathy, which appeared later, was predicted by the model a median about 5.9 months before onset.

This clonotype has ten or more counts. Its antigen is unknown. One junction end does not reproduce the germline sequence, and a read error may be involved. Lactation, pregnancy, other autoimmune disease or uncontrolled infection led to exclusion of patients. For the diagnoses, clinical symptoms, serum thyroxine and TRAb, thyroid ultrasound and orbital computed tomography were used. From RNA transcripts, TCR beta CDR3 regions were amplified. In the first-round RT-PCR of the TCR CDR3, the HTBI primer set was used. TCRdb redid the calling of the multiplex PCR reads with MiXCR, one entry per CDR3 protein. The table shows 600,000 to 700,000 distinct CDR3 sequences, with about 45% occurring only once. This CDR3 comprises 15 residues. Germline CDR1 SSHAT, CDR2 FNYEAQ (reference sequence).

The TCR originated in an adult man with Graves' disease, either hyperthyroidism or ophthalmopathy (not recorded which). Sequenced material: peripheral blood or thyroid tissue (not recorded which). The chain links TRBV7-7 to TRBJ2-5; D not resolved. The CDR3 nucleotides are TGTGCTAGCAGCTTAAATCCCTCGTCAGGAGAGACCCAGTACTTC. It specifies CASSLNPSSGETQYF.